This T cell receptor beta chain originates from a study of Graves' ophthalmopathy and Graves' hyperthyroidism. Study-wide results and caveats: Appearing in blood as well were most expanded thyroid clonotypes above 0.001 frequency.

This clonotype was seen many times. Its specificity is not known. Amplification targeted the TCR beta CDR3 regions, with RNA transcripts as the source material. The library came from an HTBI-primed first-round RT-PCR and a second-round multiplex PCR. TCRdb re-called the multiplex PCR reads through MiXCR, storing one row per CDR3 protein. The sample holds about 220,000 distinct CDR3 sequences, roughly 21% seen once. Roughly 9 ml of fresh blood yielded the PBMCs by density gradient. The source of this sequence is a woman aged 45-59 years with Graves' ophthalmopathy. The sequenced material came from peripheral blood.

The CDR3 sequence: CASSEGAWGRGTDTQYF. The DNA of the CDR3 is TGTGCCAGCAGCGAAGGCGCCTGGGGGCGAGGCACAGATACGCAGTATTTT. The chain joins TRBV7-3 to TRBJ2-3, with D perhaps TRBD1 (6 bases). Germline loops: CDR1 SGHTA, CDR2 FQGTGA. V was shortened by 5 bases and J by 1 base, with 19 bases between the two germline ends. The length of the CDR3 is 17 residues.